A selection of T cell receptor beta chains follows, all from one sample in a study of blood T cell repertoires in COVID-19. TCRdb's copy holds only in-frame clones and misses some; the assay was immunoSEQ multiplex PCR. This table holds 270,000 or so clones, about nine tenths found once. Sequencing used PBMCs or T cells enriched from blood (not recorded which). The receptors stem from a woman aged 40 to 50 with acute COVID-19. Both conserved end residues are part of each CDR3. Clone sizes are given selectively: once, few, many, or a class where the clone is expanded.

size: NA; V: TRBV2; length: 13; CDR3: CASSESVQGAGSF
size: NA; V: TRBV6-5; length: 15; CDR3: CASSTTGYGNSPLHF
size: NA; V: TRBV3-1/TRBV3-2; length: 13; CDR3: CASRPQGGHGYTF
size: NA; V: TRBV19; length: 16; CDR3: CASSSGLAISTDTQYF
size: NA; V: TRBV10-3; length: 15; CDR3: CAISESGQGEVGYTF
size: NA; V: TRBV27; length: 16; CDR3: CASRRKLALNTDTQYF
size: NA; V: TRBV5-4; length: 14; CDR3: CASSAYVGGYEQYF
size: once; V: TRBV18; length: 16; CDR3: CASSPGFQGSNQPQHF
size: NA; V: TRBV18; length: 14; CDR3: CASSTGASTDTQYF
size: once; V: TRBV27; length: 15; CDR3: CASKPGTGGSRGLFF
size: NA; V: TRBV5-1; length: 14; CDR3: CASSLQVPNTEAFF
size: NA; V: TRBV5-4; length: 14; CDR3: CASSRGQGGSPLHF
size: NA; V: TRBV4-1; length: 15; CDR3: CASSPQGQGFYEQYF
size: few; V: TRBV13; length: 15; CDR3: CASSPETENTGELFF
size: NA; V: TRBV30; length: 12; CDR3: CAWSGGRAEQYF
size: NA; V: TRBV7-9; length: 13; CDR3: CASSWRQEYGYTF
size: once; V: TRBV9; length: 13; CDR3: CASSVAGTDTQYF
size: few; V: TRBV5-6; length: 14; CDR3: CASIPHEENTEAFF
size: NA; V: TRBV2; length: 11; CDR3: CASKVAGEQFF
size: once; V: TRBV7-9; length: 15; CDR3: CASSPFLSGANVLTF
size: NA; V: TRBV18; length: 15; CDR3: CASHTGGTDNSPLHF
size: NA; V: TRBV27; length: 17; CDR3: CASSLPRQGASNQPQHF
size: NA; V: TRBV28; length: 12; CDR3: CASSQGDTEAFF
size: once; V: TRBV5-1; length: 14; CDR3: CASSLELSTDTQYF
size: NA; V: TRBV24-1; length: 16; CDR3: CATSEVGTGTYNEQFF
size: NA; V: TRBV7-6; length: 16; CDR3: CASSLASGRAGETQYF
size: NA; V: TRBV6-5; length: 14; CDR3: CASSYSTGLTEAFF
size: NA; V: TRBV7-2; length: 14; CDR3: CASSFPIGANVLTF
size: NA; V: TRBV5-1; length: 17; CDR3: CASSLAFGGASTDTQYF
size: NA; V: TRBV12-5; length: 14; CDR3: CASGQGNGNTEAFF
size: once; V: TRBV12-3/TRBV12-4; length: 13; CDR3: CASSHRQGSEQFF
size: NA; V: TRBV4-1; length: 13; CDR3: CASSPTLADTQYF
size: NA; V: TRBV19; length: 14; CDR3: CASSRQVMNTEAFF
size: NA; V: TRBV11-3; length: 14; CDR3: CASSAGLAGETQYF
size: NA; V: TRBV19; length: 17; CDR3: CASSRAREGLMNTEAFF
size: NA; V: TRBV4-2; length: 19; CDR3: CASSQERSRVSVYNSPLHF
size: NA; V: TRBV7-2; length: 15; CDR3: CASSPRTSSYNEQFF
size: once; V: TRBV12-3/TRBV12-4; length: 13; CDR3: CASSFYSDTEAFF
size: NA; V: TRBV18; length: 15; CDR3: CASSSDKTPRNEQFF
size: NA; V: TRBV7-9; length: 15; CDR3: CASTLSQGGLTEAFF
size: NA; V: TRBV5-1; length: 14; CDR3: CASSGQGNTGELFF
size: NA; V: TRBV6-6; length: 14; CDR3: CASSYRGGNSPLHF
size: once; V: TRBV29-1; length: 16; CDR3: CSVELRDRALVTEAFF
size: NA; V: TRBV7-8; length: 15; CDR3: CASSLVQGNNQPQHF
size: once; V: TRBV24-1; length: 16; CDR3: CATSDPLSGSNQPQHF
size: NA; V: TRBV13; length: 15; CDR3: CASSPRAGLNTEAFF
size: NA; V: TRBV30; length: 10; CDR3: CGGGSNTIYF
size: NA; V: TRBV12-3/TRBV12-4; length: 12; CDR3: CASTLGGMGYTF
size: once; V: TRBV6-5; length: 12; CDR3: CASGYRTGELFF
size: NA; V: TRBV9; length: 15; CDR3: CASSSRQGLGEKLFF
size: NA; V: TRBV7-9; length: 15; CDR3: CASSLGQGRYEKLFF
size: NA; V: TRBV19; length: 15; CDR3: CASSGTSGRANEQFF
size: NA; V: TRBV2; length: 13; CDR3: CASGVSQGTEQFF
size: NA; V: TRBV15; length: 14; CDR3: CATSRDRAEGTQYF
size: NA; V: TRBV5-1; length: 13; CDR3: CASSFSGNPEAFF
size: NA; V: TRBV4-2; length: 15; CDR3: CASSQDTSGGREQYF
size: NA; V: TRBV27; length: 17; CDR3: CASSPAGAGGIGTEAFF